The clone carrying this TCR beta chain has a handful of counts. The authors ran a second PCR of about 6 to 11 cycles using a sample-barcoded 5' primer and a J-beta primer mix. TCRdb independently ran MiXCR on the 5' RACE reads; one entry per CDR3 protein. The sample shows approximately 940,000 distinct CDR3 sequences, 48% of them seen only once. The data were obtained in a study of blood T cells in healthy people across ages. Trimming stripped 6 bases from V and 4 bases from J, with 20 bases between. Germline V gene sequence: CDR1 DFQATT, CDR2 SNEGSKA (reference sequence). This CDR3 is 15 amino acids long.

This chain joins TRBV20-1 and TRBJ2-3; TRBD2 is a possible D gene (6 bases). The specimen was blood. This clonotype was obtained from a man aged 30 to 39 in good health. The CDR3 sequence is CSAYGGAWGADTQYF. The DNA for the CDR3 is TGCAGTGCCTATGGCGGGGCCTGGGGCGCAGATACGCAGTATTTT.